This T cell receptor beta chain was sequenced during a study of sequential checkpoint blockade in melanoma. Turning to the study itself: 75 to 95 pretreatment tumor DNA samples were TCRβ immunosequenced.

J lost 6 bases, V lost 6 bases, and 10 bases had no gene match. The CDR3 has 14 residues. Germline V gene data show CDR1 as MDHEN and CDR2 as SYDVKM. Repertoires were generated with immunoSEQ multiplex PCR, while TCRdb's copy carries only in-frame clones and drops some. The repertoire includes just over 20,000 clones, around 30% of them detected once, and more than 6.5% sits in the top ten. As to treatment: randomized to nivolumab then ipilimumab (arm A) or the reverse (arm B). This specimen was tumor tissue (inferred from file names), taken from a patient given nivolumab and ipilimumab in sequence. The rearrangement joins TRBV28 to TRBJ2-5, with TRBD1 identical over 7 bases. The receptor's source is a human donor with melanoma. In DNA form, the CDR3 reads TGTGCCAGCAGATTAAAAACAGGGGTACAGACCCAGTACTTC. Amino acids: CASRLKTGVQTQYF.